This T cell receptor (beta chain) was retrieved from a study of cytomegalovirus exposure and HLA in healthy donors. The CDR3 spans 17 residues. Trimming pared 3 bases from V and 0 bases from J, leaving 15 bases between. Germline CDR1 LNHDA, CDR2 SQIVND (reference sequence). This clone was counted only a few times. PCR was performed using 60 Vbeta and 13 Jbeta primers. Generated by immunoSEQ multiplex PCR, the TCRdb table keeps only in-frame clones and is missing some. The sample carries around 140,000 clones, roughly 8.8% recorded once. This TCR was recovered from a middle-aged woman in good health and CMV-seropositive. The sample taken for sequencing was PBMCs. The gene calls are TRBV19 and TRBJ1-3; D may be TRBD1 (5 bases). This CDR3 reads CASSIARGESSGNTIYF. CDR3 nucleotide sequence: TGTGCCAGTAGTATCGCTCGGGGGGAGAGCTCTGGAAACACCATATATTTT.